The 27 T cell receptor beta chains below come from one sample, sequenced in a study of T cell responses to AZD1222 COVID-19 vaccine. Sequenced by immunoSEQ multiplex PCR; TCRdb stores in-frame clones only, minus some. The table includes about 120,000 clones, 80% to 95% detected once. Sequences were derived from peripheral blood, sampled 28 days after the second dose of the MenACWY control vaccine. The receptors originated from an adult who received the MenACWY meningococcal vaccine as a control.

J is TRBJ2-3 and V is TRBV18, with TRBD2 matching 10 bases. CDR3 size: 22 residues. V shed 4 bases and J 0 bases; nucleotides not matched to a gene: 22. Germline CDR1 is KGHSH and CDR2 is LQKENI. CDR3 amino acids: CASSHALGARLAGASSTDTQYF. The CDR3 DNA is TGTGCCAGCTCACACGCGCTGGGGGCCCGGCTAGCGGGGGCCTCTAGCACAGATACGCAGTATTTT. The full variable domain, rest sourced from reference TRBV18 and TRBJ2-3, is NAGVMQNPRHLVRRRGQEARLRCSPMKGHSHVYWYRQLPEEGLKFMVYLQKENIIDESGMPKERFSAEFPKEGPSILRIQQVVRGDSAAYFCASSHALGARLAGASSTDTQYFGPGTRLTVL.

The V gene is TRBV29-1, the J gene TRBJ1-5; no definite D call. The CDR3 covers 13 residues. V was pared by 4 bases and J by 7 bases, with 14 bases between. CDR1 is SQVTM, CDR2 ANQGSEA, per germline. The CDR3 DNA sequence: TGCAGCGTTGCCCTGGGCAGTGGGCAGCCCCAGCATTTT. Residues: CSVALGSGQPQHF.

The chain is built from TRBV14 and TRBJ2-7; a possible D gene is TRBD2 (6 bases). The germline V and J ends were trimmed by 0 bases and 2 bases, with 20 bases remaining between them. CDR3 length: 18 residues. Germline-derived CDR1 and CDR2 are SGHDN and FVKESK. The CDR3 here is CASSQDFSPQGGTYEQYV. For the CDR3, the DNA is TGTGCCAGCAGCCAAGATTTCTCCCCCCAAGGCGGGACCTACGAGCAGTACGTC.

The chain joins TRBV5-1 to TRBJ2-3; 14 positions agree with TRBD2. Trimming at V came to 3 bases and at J to 2 bases, leaving 8 bases not matched to a gene. The V gene's germline CDR1 is SGHRS and CDR2 YFSETQ. The CDR3 runs to 18 residues. The CDR3 DNA sequence: TGCGCCAGCAGCTGGGCCGGGACTAGCGGGGGCTTCACAGATACGCAGTATTTT. This translates into CASSWAGTSGGFTDTQYF.

V is TRBV7-6 and J is TRBJ2-1; D gene ambiguous. Trimming left V 5 bases short and J 9 bases short, with 8 bases between. The CDR3 is 11 residues long. The germline V gene has CDR1 SGHVS and CDR2 FNYEAQ. The CDR3 loop is CASSQSSEQFF. The CDR3, as DNA: TGTGCCAGCAGCCAGAGTAGTGAGCAGTTCTTC.

The chain carries TRBV10-3 and TRBJ1-5, with D tentatively TRBD1 (5 bases). V gave up 3 bases and J gave up 6 bases, with 12 bases separating them. The length of the CDR3 is 14 residues. Germline V gene sequence: CDR1 ENHRY, CDR2 SYGVKD. The CDR3 sequence: CAISEGATFQPQHF. CDR3 bases: TGTGCCATCAGTGAAGGGGCGACGTTTCAGCCCCAGCATTTT.

The chain recombines TRBV9 with TRBJ1-6; TRBD1 is a possible D gene (5 bases). V lost 0 bases and J 9 bases, leaving 10 bases between the germline ends. Per the germline V gene, CDR1 is SGDLS and CDR2 is YYNGEE. CDR3 length: 14 amino acids. CDR3 sequence reads: CASSVAWGSSPLHF. The CDR3 DNA is TGTGCCAGCAGCGTAGCATGGGGGAGTTCACCCCTCCACTTT.

The chain combines TRBV18 with TRBJ2-7; 9 nucleotides line up with TRBD2. The CDR3 has 16 amino acids. Germline values: CDR1 KGHSH, CDR2 LQKENI. The V segment lost 3 bases and the J segment 0 bases; nucleotides outside the gene matches: 6. The CDR3 here is CASSPSGSPSSYEQYF. The CDR3 DNA follows: TGTGCCAGCTCACCTAGCGGGAGCCCTAGCTCCTACGAGCAGTACTTC.

This clone was found once. This chain joins TRBV11-1 and TRBJ2-3; D gene uncertain. Trimming removed 5 bases at V and 1 base at J, with 7 bases between. Germline V CDR1 and CDR2: SGHAT, FQDESV (reference sequence). This CDR3 has 13 amino acids. The CDR3 DNA follows: TGTGCCAGCAGCCGCGTCGGCACAGATACGCAGTATTTT. Translation gives CASSRVGTDTQYF.

This chain uses TRBV2 with TRBJ2-3, with 9 bases lining up with TRBD2. J gave up 0 bases and V 5 bases, and 3 bases lay outside the gene matches. The germline CDR1 and CDR2 sequences are SNHLY and FYNNEI. The CDR3 has 15 residues. The CDR3 loop is CASSWLAGSTDTQYF. CDR3 in DNA: TGTGCCAGCAGTTGGCTAGCGGGGAGCACAGATACGCAGTATTTT.

The chain uses TRBV5-1 and TRBJ2-2; the match to TRBD2 covers 7 bases. The CDR3 spans 15 residues. The V and J ends lost 2 bases and 6 bases, in that order; junction bases with no gene match: 7. Per the germline V gene, CDR1 is SGHRS and CDR2 is YFSETQ. This chain's CDR3 is CASSLTSEASGELFF. CDR3 nucleotides: TGCGCCAGCAGCTTAACTAGCGAAGCGTCCGGGGAGCTGTTTTTT. The whole variable domain, remainder taken from reference TRBV5-1 and TRBJ2-2, is KAGVTQTPRYLIKTRGQQVTLSCSPISGHRSVSWYQQTPGQGLQFLFEYFSETQRNKGNFPGRFSGRQFSNSRSEMNVSTLELGDSALYLCASSLTSEASGELFFGEGSRLTVL.

The chain's CDR3 is CASSYSEGNIQYF. The DNA of the CDR3 is TGTGCCAGCAGTTACTCGGAGGGGAACATTCAGTACTTC. The V gene is TRBV6-5, the J gene TRBJ2-4; weak D call: TRBD2 (6 bases). The CDR3 extends over 13 amino acids. CDR1 MNHEY and CDR2 SVGAGI come from the germline V gene. V lost 0 bases, J lost 7 bases, and 7 bases lay in between.

This chain joins TRBV7-6 and TRBJ2-5, with a possible D match to TRBD2 (5 bases). Germline values: CDR1 SGHVS, CDR2 FNYEAQ. Trimming removed 6 bases at V and 5 bases at J, with 19 bases between. The length of the CDR3 is 15 residues. CDR3 protein: CASSPSGITGETQYF. For the CDR3, the DNA is TGTGCCAGCAGTCCATCCGGGATAACTGGGGAGACCCAGTACTTC.

The chain links TRBV4-2 to TRBJ1-3; D not resolved. Trimming took off 0 bases at V and 2 bases at J, with 2 bases between the two ends. The CDR3 consists of 13 residues. CDR1 is LGHNA and CDR2 is YNFKEQ in the germline V gene. The CDR3: CASSQDAGNTIYF. The DNA of the CDR3 is TGTGCCAGCAGCCAAGATGCTGGAAACACCATATATTTT.

V is TRBV6-2 or TRBV6-3 and J is TRBJ1-1, with D possibly TRBD1 on 5 matching bases. The CDR3 sequence is 13 residues long. Deletions cut 6 bases from V and 7 bases from J, with 15 bases between. CDR1 MNHEY and CDR2 SVGEGT come from the germline V gene. This chain's CDR3 is CASSKGEIGEAFF. In DNA form, the CDR3 reads TGTGCCAGCAGCAAAGGGGAGATTGGTGAAGCTTTCTTT.

The rearrangement links TRBV27 to TRBJ2-1, with 14 positions matching TRBD2. In germline, CDR1 is MNHEY, CDR2 SMNVEV (reference sequence). This CDR3 region has 15 residues. The junction had 5 bases not matched to a gene; V was cut back by 6 bases and J by 7 bases. CDR3 sequence: CASRAGLAGGNEQFF. The CDR3 bases are TGTGCCAGCAGGGCCGGACTAGCGGGAGGAAATGAGCAGTTCTTC.

The rearrangement joins TRBV27 to TRBJ2-7; TRBD2 agrees at 11 bases. The ends lost 5 bases at V and 1 base at J; junction bases unmatched: 16. There are 19 residues in the CDR3. The germline V gene encodes CDR1 MNHEY and CDR2 SMNVEV (reference sequence). CDR3 in amino acids: CASSPSWASGGTSSYEQYV. The CDR3 nucleotides read TGTGCCAGCAGTCCATCTTGGGCTAGCGGGGGGACTTCTTCCTACGAGCAGTACGTC.

This clone has more than one count but fewer than ten. As DNA, the CDR3 is TGTGCCAGCAGTTCAGGACAGGGGGGTGAAAAACTGTTTTTT. Translating it yields CASSSGQGGEKLFF. The rearrangement links TRBV27 to TRBJ1-4; 10 bases agree with TRBD1. The junction had 3 bases not matched to a gene; V was cut back by 4 bases and J by 7 bases. CDR3 length: 14 residues. The germline gives CDR1 MNHEY, CDR2 SMNVEV (reference sequence).

The count of this clone is one. The rearrangement joins TRBV27 to TRBJ1-2; TRBD1 agrees at 7 bases. Germline CDR1 MNHEY, CDR2 SMNVEV (reference sequence). V lost 9 bases and J lost 4; bases outside the gene matches: 11. The CDR3 is 14 amino acids. CDR3 sequence reads: CASKGAGGLYGYTF. DNA of the CDR3: TGTGCCAGTAAGGGGGCAGGGGGGCTCTATGGCTACACCTTC.

This clone was seen a single time. V is TRBV12-3 or TRBV12-4 and J is TRBJ1-2; D perhaps matches TRBD1 (6 bases). The ends were cut back, 4 bases at V and 4 bases at J, with 7 bases in the middle. There are 12 residues in the CDR3. The CDR3 bases are TGTGCCAGCAGTTCGACAGGCTATGGCTACACCTTC. As protein: CASSSTGYGYTF.

The V gene is TRBV9, the J gene TRBJ2-1; 11 bases map to TRBD2. CDR1 is SGDLS and CDR2 is YYNGEE in the germline V gene. Unmatched junction bases numbered 1, after V lost 0 bases and J lost 5 bases. CDR3 length equals 15 residues. CDR3 sequence (DNA): TGTGCCAGCAGCGTAGAACTAGCGGGAGACAATGAGCAGTTCTTC. Its translation is CASSVELAGDNEQFF.

This chain links TRBV10-2 with TRBJ1-5; the D gene is possibly TRBD1 (6 bases). V lost 4 bases, J lost 2 bases, and 15 bases lay in between. Germline V lookup: CDR1 WSHSY, CDR2 SAAADI. The CDR3 totals 16 residues. CDR3 sequence reads: CASSVWETGRNQPQHF. Here the CDR3 DNA reads TGCGCCAGCAGTGTCTGGGAGACAGGTCGCAATCAGCCCCAGCATTTT.

V and J are TRBV2 and TRBJ2-1; a weak D match, TRBD1 (6 bases). Between the trimmed V and J ends, which lost 6 bases and 7 bases, there was a span of 10 bases. CDR3 length: 12 amino acids. The germline gives CDR1 SNHLY, CDR2 FYNNEI. DNA for the CDR3: TGTGCCAGCAGCCGGGACAATAATGAGCAGTTCTTC. Translated, it gives CASSRDNNEQFF.

V and J are TRBV7-9 and TRBJ2-2; D remains unclear. Trimming pared 5 bases from V and 2 bases from J, leaving 6 bases between. The CDR3 is 13 residues long. CDR1 and CDR2 from the germline V gene are SEHNR and FQNEAQ (reference sequence). DNA for the CDR3: TGTGCCAGCAGCGCCCCTAACACCGGGGAGCTGTTTTTT. It translates to CASSAPNTGELFF.

This rearrangement joins TRBV4-1 to TRBJ1-5; D gene ambiguous. The CDR3 extends over 13 amino acids. Per germline, CDR1 MGHRA and CDR2 YSYEKL. V dropped 1 base and J dropped 4 bases, with 5 bases sitting between them. The CDR3 DNA follows: TGCGCCAGCAGCCAAGTGGGTAATCAGCCCCAGCATTTT. Encoded protein: CASSQVGNQPQHF.

This clone was seen more than once but under ten times. The chain carries TRBV28 and TRBJ1-1; 7 bases agree with TRBD1. The J segment lost 6 bases and the V segment lost 5 bases, leaving 12 bases of the junction unmatched. This CDR3 has 15 amino acids. Germline CDR1 reads MDHEN; CDR2 reads SYDVKM. CDR3 nucleotide sequence: TGTGCCAGCAGTCCGGGACAGCGCGGGGCCCCTGAAGCTTTCTTT. Its translation is CASSPGQRGAPEAFF.

The chain recombines TRBV4-2 with TRBJ2-3, with D tentatively TRBD1 (5 bases). Deletions cut 5 bases from V and 0 bases from J, with 18 bases between. CDR3 length equals 17 residues. The germline gives CDR1 LGHNA, CDR2 YNFKEQ. The DNA of the CDR3 is TGTGCCAGCAGCAAAAGACAGCGCCAAACTAGCACAGATACGCAGTATTTT. This codes for CASSKRQRQTSTDTQYF.